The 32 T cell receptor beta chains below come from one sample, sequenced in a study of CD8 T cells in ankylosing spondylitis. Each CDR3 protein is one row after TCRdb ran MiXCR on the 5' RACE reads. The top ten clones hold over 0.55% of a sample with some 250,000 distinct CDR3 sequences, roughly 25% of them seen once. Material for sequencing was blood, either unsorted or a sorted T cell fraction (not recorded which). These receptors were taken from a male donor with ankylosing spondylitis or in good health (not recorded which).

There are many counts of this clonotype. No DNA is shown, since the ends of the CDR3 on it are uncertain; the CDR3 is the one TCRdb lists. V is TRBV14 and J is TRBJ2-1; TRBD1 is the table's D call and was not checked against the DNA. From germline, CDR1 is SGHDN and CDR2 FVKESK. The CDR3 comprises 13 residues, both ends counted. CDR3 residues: CASSQQVGTGIFF.

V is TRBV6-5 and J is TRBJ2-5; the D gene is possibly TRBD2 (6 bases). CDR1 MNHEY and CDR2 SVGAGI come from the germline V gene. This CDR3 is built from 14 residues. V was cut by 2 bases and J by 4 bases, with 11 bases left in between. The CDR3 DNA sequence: TGTGCCAGCAGTTACGGGACTCCGCGAGAGACCCAGTACTTC. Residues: CASSYGTPRETQYF.

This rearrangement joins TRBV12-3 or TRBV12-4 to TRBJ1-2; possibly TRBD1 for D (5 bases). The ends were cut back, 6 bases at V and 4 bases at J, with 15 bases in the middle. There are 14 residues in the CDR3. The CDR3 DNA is TGTGCCAGCAGCAGAGGGGACGGAACCTATGGCTACACCTTC. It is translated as CASSRGDGTYGYTF.

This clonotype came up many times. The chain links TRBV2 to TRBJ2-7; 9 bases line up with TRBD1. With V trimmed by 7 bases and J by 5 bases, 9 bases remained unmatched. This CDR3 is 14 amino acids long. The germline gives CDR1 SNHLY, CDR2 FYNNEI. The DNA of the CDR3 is TGTGCCAGCAAGTACCGACAGGGGGACCACGAGCAGTACTTC. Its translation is CASKYRQGDHEQYF.

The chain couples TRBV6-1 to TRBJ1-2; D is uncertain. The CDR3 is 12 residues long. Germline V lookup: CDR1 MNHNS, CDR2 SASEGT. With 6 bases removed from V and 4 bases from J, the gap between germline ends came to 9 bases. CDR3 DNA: TGTGCCAGCAGGGCTGACTTCTATGGCTACACCTTC. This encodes CASRADFYGYTF.

CDR3 amino acids: CSARDRGGKLFF. As DNA, the CDR3 is TGCAGTGCCCGAGACAGGGGGGGAAAACTGTTTTTT. The chain has TRBV20-1 and TRBJ1-4; 9 bases are a match to TRBD1. J gave up 10 bases and V 6 bases, and 6 bases lay outside the gene matches. Germline loops: CDR1 DFQATT, CDR2 SNEGSKA (reference sequence). This CDR3 contains 12 residues.

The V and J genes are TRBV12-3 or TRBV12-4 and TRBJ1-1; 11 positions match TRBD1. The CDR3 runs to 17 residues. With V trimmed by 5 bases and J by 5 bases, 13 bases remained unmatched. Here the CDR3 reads CASSAGQGGARRTEAFF. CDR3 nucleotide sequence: TGTGCCAGCAGTGCGGGACAGGGGGGCGCAAGGCGTACTGAAGCTTTCTTT.

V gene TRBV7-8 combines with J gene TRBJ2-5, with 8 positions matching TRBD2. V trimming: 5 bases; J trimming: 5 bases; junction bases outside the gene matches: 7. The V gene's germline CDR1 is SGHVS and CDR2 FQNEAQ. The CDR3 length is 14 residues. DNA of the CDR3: TGTGCCAGCAGCCGAACTAGCGGCGAGGAGACCCAGTACTTC. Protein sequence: CASSRTSGEETQYF.

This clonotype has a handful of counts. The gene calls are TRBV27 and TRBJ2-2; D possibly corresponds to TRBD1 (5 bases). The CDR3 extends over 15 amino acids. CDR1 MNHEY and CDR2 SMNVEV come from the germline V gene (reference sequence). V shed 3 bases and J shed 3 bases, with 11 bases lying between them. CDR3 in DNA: TGTGCCAGCAGTTTTCGCAGGGTCGACACCGGGGAGCTGTTTTTT. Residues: CASSFRRVDTGELFF.

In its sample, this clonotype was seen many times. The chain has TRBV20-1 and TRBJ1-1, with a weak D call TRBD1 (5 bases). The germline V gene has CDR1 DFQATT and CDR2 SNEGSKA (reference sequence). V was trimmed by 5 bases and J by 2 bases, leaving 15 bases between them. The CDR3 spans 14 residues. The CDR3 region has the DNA TGCAGTGCTGATCCGGGACTCCATAACACTGAAGCTTTCTTT. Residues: CSADPGLHNTEAFF.

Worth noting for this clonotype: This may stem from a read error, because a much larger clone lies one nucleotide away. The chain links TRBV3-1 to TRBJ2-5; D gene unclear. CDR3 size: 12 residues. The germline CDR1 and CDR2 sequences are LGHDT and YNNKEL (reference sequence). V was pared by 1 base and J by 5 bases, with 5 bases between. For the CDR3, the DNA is TGTGCCAGCAGCCAAGTTTGGGAGACCCAGTACTTC. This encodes CASSQVWETQYF.

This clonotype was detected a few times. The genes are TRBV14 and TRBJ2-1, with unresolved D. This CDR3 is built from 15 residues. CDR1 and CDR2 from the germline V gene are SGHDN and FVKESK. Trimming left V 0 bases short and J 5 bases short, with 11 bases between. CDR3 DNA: TGTGCCAGCAGCCAAGATCTCCGGGTCAACAATGAGCAGTTCTTC. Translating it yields CASSQDLRVNNEQFF.

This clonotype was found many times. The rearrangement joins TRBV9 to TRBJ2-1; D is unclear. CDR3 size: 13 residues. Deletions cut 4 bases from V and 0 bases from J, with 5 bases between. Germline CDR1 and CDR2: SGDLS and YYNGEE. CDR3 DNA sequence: TGTGCCAGCAGCTCCAGCTCCTACAATGAGCAGTTCTTC. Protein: CASSSSSYNEQFF.

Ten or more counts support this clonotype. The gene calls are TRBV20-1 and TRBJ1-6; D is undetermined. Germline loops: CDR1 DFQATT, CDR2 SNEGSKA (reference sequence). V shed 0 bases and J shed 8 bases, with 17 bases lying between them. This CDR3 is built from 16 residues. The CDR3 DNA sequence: TGCAGTGCTAGAGATTTCGGCCAGAGACGGGATTCACCCCTCCACTTT. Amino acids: CSARDFGQRRDSPLHF.

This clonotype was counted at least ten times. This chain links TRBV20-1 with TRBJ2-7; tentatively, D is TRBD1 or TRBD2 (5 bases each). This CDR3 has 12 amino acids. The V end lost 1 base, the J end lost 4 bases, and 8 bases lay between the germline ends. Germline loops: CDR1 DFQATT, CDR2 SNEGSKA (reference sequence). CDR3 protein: CSARGWGYEQYF. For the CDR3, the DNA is TGCAGTGCTAGAGGGTGGGGGTACGAGCAGTACTTC.

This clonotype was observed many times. The CDR3 DNA is TGTGCCAGCAGCGAAGGGGCCGAAACAGGGGAATACCCTAGCAATCAGCCCCAGCATTTT. Amino acids: CASSEGAETGEYPSNQPQHF. The gene calls are TRBV21-1 and TRBJ1-5; the DNA was not compared with TRBD1, the D call given in the table. TRBV21-1 is an annotated pseudogene. The CDR3 consists of 20 residues.

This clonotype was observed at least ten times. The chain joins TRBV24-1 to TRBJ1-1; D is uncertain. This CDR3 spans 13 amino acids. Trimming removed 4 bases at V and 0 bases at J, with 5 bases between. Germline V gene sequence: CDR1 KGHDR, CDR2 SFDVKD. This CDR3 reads CATSDNMNTEAFF. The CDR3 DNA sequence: TGTGCCACCAGTGACAACATGAACACTGAAGCTTTCTTT.

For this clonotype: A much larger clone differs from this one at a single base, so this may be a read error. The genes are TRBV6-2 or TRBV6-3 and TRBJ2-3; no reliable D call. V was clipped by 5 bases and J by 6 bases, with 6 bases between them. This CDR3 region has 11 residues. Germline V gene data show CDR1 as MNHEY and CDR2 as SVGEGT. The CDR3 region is CASSQADTQYF. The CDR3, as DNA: TGTGCCAGCAGTCAGGCGGATACGCAGTATTTT.

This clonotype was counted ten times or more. CDR3 region: CASSFLRDTQYF. The DNA for the CDR3 is TGTGCCAGCAGTTTCCTCCGGGATACGCAGTATTTT. The J gene is TRBJ2-3, the V gene TRBV12-3 or TRBV12-4, with no clear D. Trimming cost V 3 bases and J 6 bases, with 7 bases left between them. CDR3 length: 12 residues.

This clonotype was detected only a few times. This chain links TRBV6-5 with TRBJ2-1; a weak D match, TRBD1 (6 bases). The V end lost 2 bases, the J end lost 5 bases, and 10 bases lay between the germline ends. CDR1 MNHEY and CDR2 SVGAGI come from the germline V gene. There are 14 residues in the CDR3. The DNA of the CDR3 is TGTGCCAGCAGTTACGGGACAAAAGACAATGAGCAGTTCTTC. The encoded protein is CASSYGTKDNEQFF.

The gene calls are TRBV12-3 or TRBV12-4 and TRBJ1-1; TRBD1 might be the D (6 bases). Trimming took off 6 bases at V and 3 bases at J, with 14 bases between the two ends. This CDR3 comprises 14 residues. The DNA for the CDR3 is TGTGCCAGCAGCAAACAGGGTAGGGACACTGAAGCTTTCTTT. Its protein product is CASSKQGRDTEAFF.

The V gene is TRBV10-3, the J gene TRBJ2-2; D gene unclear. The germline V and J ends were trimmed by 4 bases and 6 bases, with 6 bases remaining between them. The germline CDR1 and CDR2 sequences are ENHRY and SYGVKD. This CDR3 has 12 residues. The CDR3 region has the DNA TGTGCCATCAGTGGCGACGCCGGGGAGCTGTTTTTT. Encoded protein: CAISGDAGELFF.

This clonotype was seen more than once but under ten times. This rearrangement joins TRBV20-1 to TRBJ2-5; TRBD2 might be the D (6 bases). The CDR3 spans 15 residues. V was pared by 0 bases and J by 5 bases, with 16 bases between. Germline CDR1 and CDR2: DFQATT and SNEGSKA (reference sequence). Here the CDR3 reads CSAREPGGGGETQYF. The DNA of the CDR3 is TGCAGTGCTAGAGAACCAGGAGGTGGGGGGGAGACCCAGTACTTC.

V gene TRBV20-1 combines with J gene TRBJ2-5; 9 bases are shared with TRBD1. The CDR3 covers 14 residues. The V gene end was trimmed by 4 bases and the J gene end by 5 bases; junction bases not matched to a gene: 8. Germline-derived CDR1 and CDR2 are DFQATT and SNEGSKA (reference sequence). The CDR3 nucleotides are TGCAGTGCTAACCCGGGACAGGGAAGGGAGACCCAGTACTTC. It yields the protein CSANPGQGRETQYF.

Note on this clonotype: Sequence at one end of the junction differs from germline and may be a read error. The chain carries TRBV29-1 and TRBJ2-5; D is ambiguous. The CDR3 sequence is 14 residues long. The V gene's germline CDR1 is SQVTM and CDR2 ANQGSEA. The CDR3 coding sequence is TGCATCGTTCTCGCGGCTGTGCGTACGGAGACCCAGTACTTC. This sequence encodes CIVLAAVRTETQYF.

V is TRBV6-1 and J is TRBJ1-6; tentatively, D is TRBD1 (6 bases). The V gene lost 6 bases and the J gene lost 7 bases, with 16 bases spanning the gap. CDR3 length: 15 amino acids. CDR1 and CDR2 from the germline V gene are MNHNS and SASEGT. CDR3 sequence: CASSRSGTPNSPLHF. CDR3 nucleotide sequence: TGTGCCAGCAGCCGGTCCGGGACACCGAATTCACCCCTCCACTTT.

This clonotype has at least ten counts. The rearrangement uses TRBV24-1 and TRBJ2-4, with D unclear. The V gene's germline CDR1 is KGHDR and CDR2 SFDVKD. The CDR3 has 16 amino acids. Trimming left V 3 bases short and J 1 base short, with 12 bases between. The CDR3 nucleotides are TGTGCCACCAGTGATGTGGTCGGGTTGGCCAAAAACATTCAGTACTTC. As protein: CATSDVVGLAKNIQYF.

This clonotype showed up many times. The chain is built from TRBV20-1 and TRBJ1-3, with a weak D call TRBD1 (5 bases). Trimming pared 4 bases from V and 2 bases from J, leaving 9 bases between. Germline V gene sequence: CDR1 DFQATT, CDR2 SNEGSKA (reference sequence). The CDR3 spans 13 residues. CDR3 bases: TGCAGTGCTACCGCGGGACCTGGAAACACCATATATTTT. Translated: CSATAGPGNTIYF.

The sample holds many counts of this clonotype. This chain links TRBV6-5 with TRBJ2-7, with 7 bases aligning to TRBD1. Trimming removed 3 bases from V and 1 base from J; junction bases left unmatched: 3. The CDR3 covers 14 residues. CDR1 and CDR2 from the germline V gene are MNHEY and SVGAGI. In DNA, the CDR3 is TGTGCCAGCAGTTATGTGGACAGGTCCTACGAGCAGTACTTC. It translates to CASSYVDRSYEQYF.

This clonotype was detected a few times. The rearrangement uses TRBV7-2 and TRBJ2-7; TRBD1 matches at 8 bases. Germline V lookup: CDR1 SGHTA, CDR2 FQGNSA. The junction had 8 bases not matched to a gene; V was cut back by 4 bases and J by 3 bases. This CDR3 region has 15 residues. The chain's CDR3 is CASSWSGTGDYEQYF. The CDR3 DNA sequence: TGTGCCAGCAGCTGGTCCGGGACAGGAGACTACGAGCAGTACTTC.

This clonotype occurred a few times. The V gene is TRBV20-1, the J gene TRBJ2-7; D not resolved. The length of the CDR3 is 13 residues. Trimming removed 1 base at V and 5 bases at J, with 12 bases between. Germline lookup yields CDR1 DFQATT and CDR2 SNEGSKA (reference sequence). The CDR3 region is CSARGPAGHEQYF. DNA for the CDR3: TGCAGTGCTAGAGGACCCGCAGGCCACGAGCAGTACTTC.

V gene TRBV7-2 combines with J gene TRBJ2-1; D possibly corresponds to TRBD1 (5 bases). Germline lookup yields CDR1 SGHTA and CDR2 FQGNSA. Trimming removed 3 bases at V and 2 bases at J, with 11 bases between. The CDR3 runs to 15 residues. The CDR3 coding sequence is TGTGCCAGCAGCTTTTTTACAGGAGCCTACAATGAGCAGTTCTTC. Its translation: CASSFFTGAYNEQFF.